This T cell receptor (beta chain) was recorded in a study of blood T cell repertoires in COVID-19 (dated by TCRdb to the early 2020s). In the study overall: Samples from collaborators originated in the United States, Italy and Spain and spanned both the acute and convalescent phases of COVID-19. The prospective study material was composed of cDNA or gDNA derived from T cells, B-cell-depleted T cells, or PBMCs. Subjects who had been exposed to COVID-19, were actively infected with it, or had recovered from it provided the deeply sampled blood TCRbeta repertoires that made up the dataset. The repertoires were released in a freely available public database intended as a resource for research on the immune response to SARS-CoV-2. The samples were drawn from two sources: the first 160 participants of the ongoing ImmuneRACE study, and 1,000 to 1,500 subjects contributed by 6 global collaborators. A de-identified subject ID, COVID-19 status, age in years and sex were almost always included in the sample metadata. HLA class I and class II types, where available, came from metadata supplied by the sample provider rather than from assay-based typing. Overall results and qualifications from the work: The amount of clinical and demographic metadata varied by source and participant and was provided uncurated.

In this sample, this clone turned up once. The specificity of this receptor is unknown. Base qualities are not recorded, but no much larger clone differs from it by a single base. The CDR3 sequence holds 18 residues, the cysteine and phenylalanine included. The DNA shown is the 54-base CDR3, in frame from base 1. CDR1 KGHSH and CDR2 LQKENI were looked up in the germline V gene. Trimming leaves V shorter by 0 bases and J shorter by 1 base, with the junction holding 10 bases beyond the gene matches. The immunoSEQ Assay, a bias-controlled multiplex PCR, was used to amplify TCRbeta CDR3 regions from genomic DNA. As for the original processing: The number of nucleated cells in each sample was estimated by amplification of reference gene primers within the assay. To quantify the absolute abundance of each unique TCRbeta CDR3 rearrangement, sequence reads were collapsed and filtered. For each sample, productive Simpson clonality was calculated as the square root of Simpson's diversity index across productive rearrangements. TCRdb retrieved this table from immuneACCESS and kept in-frame rearrangements only. Not all clones are present; in checked studies, unresolved V genes account for under half, and no reason is known for the remainder. V and J calls and clone size are those listed in that table; D and trimming were worked out from the DNA. Here the sample has some 300,000 clones; around nine tenths occur a single time. Over 8.5% of the sample is taken by the ten largest.

In the prospective study, participants were roughly 18 to 100 years old, resided in 24 geographic areas of the United States, and were enrolled through a virtual design. To assign participants to cohorts, the prospective study relied on clinical history that participants themselves reported in a screening survey and a study questionnaire. ImmuneRACE Cohort 3 recovered participants were defined by two consecutive negative NP/OP PCR tests, healthcare professional clearance, or symptom resolution. Mobile phlebotomists in the prospective study collected whole blood, serum and a nasopharyngeal or oropharyngeal swab from every participant. Prospective study participants could optionally give additional blood draws and questionnaires over an approximately 2-month period. Before DNA extraction, prospective study blood samples were shipped either frozen or at room temperature.

The origin of this receptor is a woman aged 25 to 39 who had recovered from COVID-19. Material for sequencing was PBMCs or T cells enriched from blood (not recorded which). The chain links TRBV18 with TRBJ1-1; the junction holds 8 bases that match TRBD1. The sequenced DNA is TGTGCCAGCTCACCACCGATCCAGGGGGCCTATGGGAACACTGAAGCTTTCTTT. Translated, this is CASSPPIQGAYGNTEAFF.